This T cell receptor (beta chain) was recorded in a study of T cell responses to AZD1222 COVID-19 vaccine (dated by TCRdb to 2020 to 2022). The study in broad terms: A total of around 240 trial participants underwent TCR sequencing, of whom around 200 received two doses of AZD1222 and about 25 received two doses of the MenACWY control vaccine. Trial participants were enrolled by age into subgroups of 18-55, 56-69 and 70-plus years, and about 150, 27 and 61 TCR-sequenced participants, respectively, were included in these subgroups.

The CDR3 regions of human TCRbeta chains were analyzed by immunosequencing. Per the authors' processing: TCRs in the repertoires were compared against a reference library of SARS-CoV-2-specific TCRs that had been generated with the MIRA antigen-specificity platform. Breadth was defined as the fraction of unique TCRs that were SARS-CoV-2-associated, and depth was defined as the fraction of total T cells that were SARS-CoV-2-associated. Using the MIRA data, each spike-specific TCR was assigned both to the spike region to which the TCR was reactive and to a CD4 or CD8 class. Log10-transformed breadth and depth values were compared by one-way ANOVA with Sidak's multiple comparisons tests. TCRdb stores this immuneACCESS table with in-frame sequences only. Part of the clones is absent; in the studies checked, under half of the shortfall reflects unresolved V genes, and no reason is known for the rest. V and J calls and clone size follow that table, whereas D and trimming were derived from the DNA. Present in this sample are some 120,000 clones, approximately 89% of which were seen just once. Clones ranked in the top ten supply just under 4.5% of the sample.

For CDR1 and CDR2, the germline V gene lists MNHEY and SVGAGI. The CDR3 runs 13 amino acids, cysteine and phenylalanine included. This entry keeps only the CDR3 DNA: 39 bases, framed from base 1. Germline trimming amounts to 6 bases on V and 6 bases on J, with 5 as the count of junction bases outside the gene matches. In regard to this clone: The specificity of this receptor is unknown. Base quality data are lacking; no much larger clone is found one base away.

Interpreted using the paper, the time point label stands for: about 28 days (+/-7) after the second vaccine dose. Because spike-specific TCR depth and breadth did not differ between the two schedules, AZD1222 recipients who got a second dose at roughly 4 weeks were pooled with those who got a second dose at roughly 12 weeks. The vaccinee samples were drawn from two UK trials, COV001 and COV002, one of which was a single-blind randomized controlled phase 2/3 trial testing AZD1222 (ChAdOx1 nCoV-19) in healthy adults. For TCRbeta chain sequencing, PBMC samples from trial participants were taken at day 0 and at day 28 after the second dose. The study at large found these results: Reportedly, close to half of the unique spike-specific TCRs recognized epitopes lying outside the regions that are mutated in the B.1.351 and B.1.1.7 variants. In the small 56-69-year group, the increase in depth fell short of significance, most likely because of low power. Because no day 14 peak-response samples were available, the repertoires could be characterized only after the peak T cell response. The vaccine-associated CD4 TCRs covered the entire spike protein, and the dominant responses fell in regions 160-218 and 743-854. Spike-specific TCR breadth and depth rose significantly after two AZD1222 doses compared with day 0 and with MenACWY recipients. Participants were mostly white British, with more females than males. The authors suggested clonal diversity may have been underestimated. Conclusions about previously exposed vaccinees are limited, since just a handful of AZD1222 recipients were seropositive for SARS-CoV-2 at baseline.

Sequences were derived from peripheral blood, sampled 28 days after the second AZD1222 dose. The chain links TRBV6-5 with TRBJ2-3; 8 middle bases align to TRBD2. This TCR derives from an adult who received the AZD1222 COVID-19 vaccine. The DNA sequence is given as TGTGCCAGCAGGTCAAGCGGGGGTGATACGCAGTATTTT. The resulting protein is CASRSSGGDTQYF.